This T cell receptor (beta chain) was profiled in a study of cytomegalovirus exposure and HLA in healthy donors. As for the study in general: Caucasian-associated ancestry cluster membership applied to 75% to 85% of about 370 genotyped donors.

All donors participated as healthy donors of bone marrow. Nominally healthy donors were sampled, though unrecorded immune exposures were likely. Vbeta (60) and Jbeta (13) primers were used in the PCR. TCRdb keeps only in-frame clones here, not all; method: immunoSEQ multiplex PCR. The sample yields about 200,000 clones, more than 60% seen once. Germline V CDR1 and CDR2: MDHEN, SYDVKM. The CDR3 runs to 15 residues. V was pared by 7 bases and J by 3 bases, with 17 bases between. The source of this sequence is a girl aged 2-9 years in good health and CMV-seronegative. The specimen was PBMCs. V is TRBV28 and J is TRBJ2-3; D is possibly TRBD1 (5 bases). This CDR3 is CASTSGSGQTDTQYF. DNA for the CDR3: TGTGCCAGCACCTCCGGGTCAGGGCAAACAGATACGCAGTATTTT.